The 26 T cell receptor beta chains given below trace back to one sample, sequenced in a study of fetal regulatory T cell absence and autoimmunity. The table came from immunoSEQ multiplex PCR; TCRdb's copy has only in-frame clones and leaves some out. The sample holds approximately 49,000 clones; about 80% are singletons and the top ten take over 0.4%. The sequencing input was cord blood. These receptors originate from a newborn boy with IPEX syndrome.

The chain joins TRBV7-2 to TRBJ1-1, with 7 bases that match TRBD1. This CDR3 contains 13 residues. V was clipped by 6 bases and J by 3 bases; unmatched bases: 4. Germline CDR1 SGHTA, CDR2 FQGNSA. The chain's CDR3 is CASRRDRDTEAFF. Written as DNA, the CDR3 is TGTGCCAGCAGACGCGACAGGGACACTGAAGCTTTCTTT.

There are a few counts of this clone. The V and J genes are TRBV5-3 and TRBJ1-2; unclear D gene. TRBV5-3 is given ORF status, its function remaining uncertain. V was shortened by 4 bases and J by 8 bases, with 15 bases between the two germline ends. This CDR3 spans 13 amino acids. Here the CDR3 DNA reads TGTGCCAGAAGCAAAGGAGGGAAGGAAGGCTACACCTTC. Its protein product is CARSKGGKEGYTF.

This chain links TRBV5-1 with TRBJ2-5; 11 bases map to TRBD2. V trimming: 1 base; J trimming: 1 base; junction bases outside the gene matches: 0. Germline lookup yields CDR1 SGHRS and CDR2 YFSETQ. The CDR3 sequence is 15 residues long. CDR3 DNA sequence: TGCGCCAGCAGCTTGCTAGCGGGAGGCCAAGAGACCCAGTACTTC. Its translation is CASSLLAGGQETQYF.

The chain couples TRBV27 to TRBJ2-2, with 8 bases identical to TRBD2. Germline-derived CDR1 and CDR2 are MNHEY and SMNVEV (reference sequence). J gave up 6 bases and V 7 bases, and 7 bases lay outside the gene matches. This CDR3 is 14 amino acids long. The DNA of the CDR3 is TGTGCCAGCACCCGGGGACTAGTTCCCGGGGAGCTGTTTTTT. This codes for CASTRGLVPGELFF.

V is TRBV5-6 and J is TRBJ2-1; D remains ambiguous. Germline assignment: CDR1 SGHDT and CDR2 YYEEEE. V was pared by 0 bases and J by 0 bases, with 10 bases between. The CDR3 sequence is 16 residues long. This CDR3 is CASSLDKGSSYNEQFF. CDR3 bases: TGTGCCAGCAGCTTGGATAAGGGCAGCTCCTACAATGAGCAGTTCTTC.

This clone has a single count. This chain connects TRBV10-2 to TRBJ2-2; tentatively, D is TRBD1 or TRBD2 (6 bases each). This CDR3 is built from 20 residues. Germline V lookup: CDR1 WSHSY, CDR2 SAAADI. The ends were cut back, 6 bases at V and 1 base at J, with 27 bases in the middle. The CDR3, as DNA: TGCGCCAGCAGGATGGGACCGGGGGCTGGTTCAGGTCAGAACACCGGGGAGCTGTTTTTT. This codes for CASRMGPGAGSGQNTGELFF.

The rearrangement uses TRBV6-1 and TRBJ2-3; 9 bases line up with TRBD2. This CDR3 is 17 amino acids long. V shed 0 bases and J 7 bases; nucleotides not matched to a gene: 11. Germline V lookup: CDR1 MNHNS, CDR2 SASEGT. The CDR3 sequence: CASSEALAGGPPYTQYF. The CDR3 DNA is TGTGCCAGCAGTGAAGCGTTGGCGGGAGGGCCTCCGTATACGCAGTATTTT.

The chain links TRBV29-1 to TRBJ1-1, with D perhaps matching TRBD1 (6 bases). The V end was cut by 6 bases, the J end by 1 base, with 18 bases between. The germline V gene has CDR1 SQVTM and CDR2 ANQGSEA. The CDR3 is 15 amino acids. The CDR3 region has the DNA TGCAGCGTGAAACAGGGTTGGAAAGGGAACACTGAAGCTTTCTTT. It yields the protein CSVKQGWKGNTEAFF.

J is TRBJ2-3 and V is TRBV27, with a possible D match to TRBD2 (5 bases). Deletions cut 8 bases from V and 5 bases from J, with 11 bases between. The germline V gene has CDR1 MNHEY and CDR2 SMNVEV (reference sequence). The CDR3 is made up of 12 amino acids. The CDR3 sequence is CASSPGVDTQYF. Here the CDR3 DNA reads TGTGCCAGCTCCCCCGGGGTAGATACGCAGTATTTT.

This rearrangement joins TRBV29-1 to TRBJ2-3; TRBD1 matches at 8 bases. CDR1 and CDR2 from the germline V gene are SQVTM and ANQGSEA. This CDR3 contains 13 residues. The V gene end was trimmed by 5 bases and the J gene end by 2 bases; junction bases not matched to a gene: 3. The CDR3: CSVRTGITDTQYF. The CDR3 coding sequence is TGCAGCGTTCGGACAGGGATCACAGATACGCAGTATTTT.

The CDR3 DNA follows: TGTGCCATCAGAGGGAGCTCTGGAAACACCATATATTTT. Amino acid sequence: CAIRGSSGNTIYF. This sequence joins TRBV10-3 and TRBJ1-3; D is unclear. The CDR3 spans 13 residues. Trimming left V 6 bases short and J 0 bases short, with 6 bases between. The germline gives CDR1 ENHRY, CDR2 SYGVKD.

The J gene is TRBJ1-1, the V gene TRBV14; D not certain. Trimming removed 4 bases at V and 4 bases at J, with 7 bases between. There are 12 residues in the CDR3. Looked up from germline, CDR1 is SGHDN and CDR2 is FVKESK. The CDR3 DNA reads as TGTGCCAGCAGCCCTTGGGGCACTGAAGCTTTCTTT. It specifies CASSPWGTEAFF.

The V gene is TRBV5-1, the J gene TRBJ2-5; 15 bases are a match to TRBD2. V lost 0 bases to trimming and J lost 4 bases; unmatched junction nucleotides: 4. This CDR3 comprises 17 residues. The germline V gene encodes CDR1 SGHRS and CDR2 YFSETQ. The CDR3, as DNA: TGCGCCAGCAGCTTGGCTGGACTAGCGGGGGGGCTAGAGACCCAGTACTTC. Translated, it gives CASSLAGLAGGLETQYF.

The V gene is TRBV11-2, the J gene TRBJ2-5; 8 nucleotides agree with TRBD1. Germline CDR1 and CDR2: SGHAT and FQNNGV. Unmatched junction bases numbered 9, after V lost 5 bases and J lost 4 bases. This CDR3 is 15 amino acids long. CDR3 sequence reads: CASSPGQAEGETQYF. In DNA, the CDR3 is TGTGCCAGCAGCCCGGGACAGGCGGAAGGAGAGACCCAGTACTTC.

This chain uses TRBV5-1 with TRBJ1-2; TRBD1 aligns across 8 bases. The germline V gene has CDR1 SGHRS and CDR2 YFSETQ. Losses at the gene ends were 3 bases for V and 8 bases for J; bases not matched to a gene: 9. This CDR3 comprises 14 residues. CDR3 sequence: CASSSDRGPIGYTF. CDR3 nucleotides: TGCGCCAGCAGCTCCGACAGGGGCCCCATAGGCTACACCTTC.

The J gene is TRBJ2-1, the V gene TRBV10-3, with D unclear. Germline V gene lookup returns CDR1 ENHRY and CDR2 SYGVKD. V lost 3 bases and J 7 bases, leaving 13 bases between the germline ends. The length of the CDR3 is 14 residues. The CDR3 is CAISDPRDWNEQFF. Here the CDR3 DNA reads TGTGCCATCAGTGACCCCCGTGACTGGAATGAGCAGTTCTTC.

The chain joins TRBV7-2 to TRBJ2-2, with D possibly TRBD1 on 6 matching bases. V was pared by 0 bases and J by 4 bases, with 12 bases between. Germline V gives CDR1 SGHTA, CDR2 FQGNSA. The CDR3 contains 16 residues. The CDR3 reads CASSLAPGDLTGELFF. CDR3 DNA sequence: TGTGCCAGCAGCTTAGCCCCAGGGGACCTCACCGGGGAGCTGTTTTTT.

The rearrangement links TRBV5-1 to TRBJ2-5; 7 nucleotides line up with TRBD1. Germline assignment: CDR1 SGHRS and CDR2 YFSETQ. This CDR3 region has 15 residues. With 4 bases clipped from V and 0 bases from J, the junction kept 6 bases outside the gene matches. CDR3 nucleotide sequence: TGCGCCAGCAGCCCACCGACAGGGTACCAAGAGACCCAGTACTTC. It codes for CASSPPTGYQETQYF.

The J gene is TRBJ1-2, the V gene TRBV4-1; weak D call: TRBD1 (5 bases). The germline V gene encodes CDR1 MGHRA and CDR2 YSYEKL. V was clipped by 3 bases and J by 8 bases, with 13 bases between them. The CDR3 sequence is 13 residues long. In nucleotides, the CDR3 is TGCGCCAGCAGCCACCATGGGGGTGAGGGCTACACCTTC. This encodes CASSHHGGEGYTF.

This rearrangement joins TRBV29-1 to TRBJ2-3; D not resolved. Germline V lookup: CDR1 SQVTM, CDR2 ANQGSEA. Trimming removed 6 bases at V and 4 bases at J, with 8 bases between. The CDR3 extends over 11 amino acids. DNA of the CDR3: TGCAGCGTCTCTGGGGCAGATACGCAGTATTTT. Translating it yields CSVSGADTQYF.

This chain uses TRBV11-3 with TRBJ2-4, with TRBD2 matching over 10 bases. The germline V gene encodes CDR1 SGHNT and CDR2 YENEEA. This CDR3 is built from 18 residues. V shed 5 bases and J 0 bases; nucleotides not matched to a gene: 10. The CDR3 is CASSPRTSGLLAKNIQYF. Here the CDR3 DNA reads TGTGCCAGCAGCCCCCGGACTAGCGGTTTGCTAGCCAAAAACATTCAGTACTTC.

The genes are TRBV13 and TRBJ2-3; 8 nucleotides line up with TRBD1. The germline V gene has CDR1 PRHDT and CDR2 FYEKMQ (reference sequence). J lost 5 bases, V lost 5 bases, and 12 bases had no gene match. The CDR3 totals 16 residues. CDR3 in DNA: TGTGCCAGCAGCCCTTACAGGGGGGAAAGGGGAGATACGCAGTATTTT. This sequence encodes CASSPYRGERGDTQYF. Full variable domain (outside the CDR3, taken from reference TRBV13 and TRBJ2-3): AAGVIQSPRHLIKEKRETATLKCYPIPRHDTVYWYQQGPGQDPQFLISFYEKMQSDKGSIPDRFSAQQFSDYHSELNMSSLELGDSALYFCASSPYRGERGDTQYFGPGTRLTVL.

The chain uses TRBV7-2 and TRBJ2-5; tentative D call: TRBD2 (5 bases). This CDR3 is 13 amino acids long. Deletions cut 1 base from V and 4 bases from J, with 7 bases between. The germline V gene has CDR1 SGHTA and CDR2 FQGNSA. CDR3 DNA: TGTGCCAGCAGCTTAGGGGGAGTAGAGACCCAGTACTTC. Residues: CASSLGGVETQYF.

The count of this clone is one. For the CDR3, the DNA is TGCGCCAGCAGTTACACTGAAGCTTTCTTT. It translates to CASSYTEAFF. This chain links TRBV23-1 with TRBJ1-1; no clear D gene. TRBV23-1 is classed as an ORF, of uncertain function. CDR3 length equals 10 residues. With 5 bases removed from V and 3 bases from J, the gap between germline ends came to 1 base.

In nucleotides, the CDR3 is TGTGCCAGCAGGGTCGGGGGAGGTGAGCAGTTCTTC. It is translated as CASRVGGGEQFF. V and J are TRBV28 and TRBJ2-1, with D maybe TRBD2 (6 bases). CDR1 and CDR2 (germline): MDHEN, SYDVKM. V lost 6 bases and J lost 9, with 12 bases in between. This CDR3 region has 12 residues. Filled out from reference TRBV28 and TRBJ2-1, the complete variable domain reads DVKVTQSSRYLVKRTGEKVFLECVQDMDHENMFWYRQDPGLGLRLIYFSYDVKMKEKGDIPEGYSVSREKKERFSLILESASTNQTSMYLCASRVGGGEQFFGPGTRLTVL.

CDR3 loop: CASSSRLAGELFF. CDR3 in DNA: TGTGCCAGCAGCTCGAGACTAGCCGGGGAGCTGTTTTTT. The rearrangement joins TRBV5-6 to TRBJ2-2, with D perhaps matching TRBD2 (6 bases). V lost 3 bases and J 6 bases, leaving 9 bases between the germline ends. Germline V gene lookup returns CDR1 SGHDT and CDR2 YYEEEE. The CDR3 runs 13 residues. Complete variable domain (other parts from reference TRBV5-6 and TRBJ2-2): DAGVTQSPTHLIKTRGQQVTLRCSPKSGHDTVSWYQQALGQGPQFIFQYYEEEERQRGNFPDRFSGHQFPNYSSELNVNALLLGDSALYLCASSSRLAGELFFGEGSRLTVL.